These 5 T cell receptor beta chains were sequenced from one sample in a study of T cells in Graves' hyperthyroidism and ophthalmopathy. TCR beta CDR3 regions were amplified from RNA. The HTBI primer set served for first-round RT-PCR of the TCR CDR3. One entry per CDR3 protein, called by TCRdb with MiXCR from the multiplex PCR reads. This table holds approximately 590,000 distinct CDR3 sequences, just over 45% found once. The sequenced sample consisted of peripheral blood or thyroid tissue (not recorded which). The receptors derive from a woman between 18 and 29 years old with Graves' hyperthyroidism.

Concerning this clonotype: An end of the junction differs from the germline gene, which may be a read error. The chain carries TRBV7-9 and TRBJ2-2, with D tentatively TRBD2 (6 bases). The germline V gene encodes CDR1 SEHNR and CDR2 FQNEAQ (reference sequence). CDR3 size: 14 residues. CDR3 amino acids: CASSLLANTGELYF. The CDR3 DNA reads TGTGCCAGCAGCTTACTAGCGAACACCGGGGAGCTGTACTTC.

Only a few counts were recorded for this clonotype. V is TRBV6-5 and J is TRBJ2-5, with 9 bases that match TRBD1. With V trimmed by 6 bases and J by 13 bases, 9 bases remained unmatched. The V gene's germline CDR1 is MNHEY and CDR2 SVGAGI. This CDR3 has 12 amino acids. CDR3: CASRHRDREWYF. In DNA, the CDR3 is TGTGCCAGCAGGCACCGGGACAGGGAGTGGTACTTC.

The chain recombines TRBV24-1 with TRBJ1-2; 7 bases line up with TRBD1. V dropped 5 bases and J dropped 7; count of bases not matched to a gene: 6. The CDR3 totals 13 residues. CDR1 is KGHDR, CDR2 SFDVKD, per germline. CDR3 sequence (DNA): TGTGCCACCAGTGGACACAGGGGCTTTGGCTACACCTTC. It encodes CATSGHRGFGYTF.

V usage is TRBV7-9 and J usage is TRBJ1-1; 12 bases line up with TRBD1. V lost 6 bases and J lost 10; bases outside the gene matches: 6. The CDR3 is 13 residues long. From germline, CDR1 is SEHNR and CDR2 FQNEAQ (reference sequence). The CDR3 DNA is TGTGCCAGCAGTTACGGGGACAGGGGGCGAGCTTTCTTT. This codes for CASSYGDRGRAFF.

In its sample, this clonotype was seen once. The chain recombines TRBV19 with TRBJ1-1; 10 nucleotides match TRBD1. J gave up 0 bases and V 2 bases, and 3 bases lay outside the gene matches. This CDR3 comprises 16 residues. Germline-derived CDR1 and CDR2 are LNHDA and SQIVND (reference sequence). CDR3 region: CASSIRQGALNTEAFF. The CDR3 DNA reads TGTGCCAGTAGTATACGACAGGGGGCCTTGAACACTGAAGCTTTCTTT.